This is a list of T cell receptor beta chains from one sample in a study of early T cells in non-severe SARS-CoV-2 infection. TCRdb redid the calling of the 5' RACE reads with MiXCR, one entry per CDR3 protein. The sample consists of approximately 120,000 distinct CDR3 sequences, just under 15% of them appearing once. The sample taken for sequencing was whole blood. These receptors were collected from an adult who was a healthcare worker with PCR-confirmed SARS-CoV-2 infection or an uninfected control (not recorded which). Both conserved end residues are part of each CDR3. The order of the fields is clone size, J gene, V gene, CDR3 protein. Not all rows give a size; the values are once, few, many and, for expanded clones, a class.

>many|TRBJ1-6|TRBV7-6
CDGDSNSPLHF
>NA|TRBJ2-7|TRBV7-2
CASSSLYGRGAYEQYF
>few|TRBJ2-7|TRBV6-1
CASRAFSAGASYEQYF
>many|TRBJ1-1|TRBV7-9
CASSLVSSGTEAFF
>few|TRBJ2-5|TRBV9
CASSVNSKETQYF
>NA|TRBJ1-5|TRBV7-6
CASSQRGQPQHF
>NA|TRBJ1-5|TRBV3-1
CASSQDSFYSNQPQHF
>NA|TRBJ1-5|TRBV18
CASSAGDSNQPQHF
>NA|TRBJ2-7|TRBV2
CASGSALYEQYF
>few|TRBJ2-7|TRBV5-1
CASSESYGETEQYF
>few|TRBJ1-2|TRBV2
CASGDGLYGYTF
>few|TRBJ2-7|TRBV6-4
CASSDSKQAGQYF
>NA|TRBJ2-4|TRBV23-1
CAAWRERLAKNIQYF
>few|TRBJ1-2|TRBV12-3/TRBV12-4
CASSYSPNYGYTF
>NA|TRBJ2-5|TRBV24-1
CATSESTGTRETQYF
>NA|TRBJ2-5|TRBV7-9
CASSLAETEGETQYF
>few|TRBJ2-5|TRBV18
CASSPLGRSQGETQYF
>NA|TRBJ2-7|TRBV5-5
CASSLEGHFPGEQYF
>many|TRBJ1-1|TRBV6-2/TRBV6-3
CASGDRGLVAFF
>few|TRBJ2-3|TRBV6-1
CASTERVSGGVGTDTQYF
>many|TRBJ1-1|TRBV6-1
CASSEAGKRTEAFF
>NA|TRBJ2-2|TRBV6-2/TRBV6-3
CASRAAHPNTGELFF
>few|TRBJ2-3|TRBV7-2
CASSFGGAYTQYF
>NA|TRBJ2-3|TRBV18
CASSPFPLLGTENADTQYF
>few|TRBJ1-5|TRBV29-1
CSVSGGNSNQPQHF
>NA|TRBJ2-3|TRBV11-1
CASSRVGGDTDTQYF
>few|TRBJ2-5|TRBV4-1
CASSQVPQLETQYF
>NA|TRBJ2-7|TRBV25-1
CASSGDREFSYEQYF
>many|TRBJ2-1|TRBV20-1
CSARGFAGVDLNEQFF
>NA|TRBJ2-7|TRBV29-1
CSASGTFYEQYF
>many|TRBJ2-7|TRBV5-5
CASSLYLGDFYEQYF
>few|TRBJ2-5|TRBV5-1
CASSLMSPQETQYF
>few|TRBJ1-4|TRBV18
CASSPRNGEDHEKLFF
>many|TRBJ2-1|TRBV12-3/TRBV12-4
CASIEAGGAYNEQFF
>few|TRBJ2-5|TRBV21-1
CASRDRRETQYF
>few|TRBJ1-6|TRBV2
CASRRDVVGSPLHF
>few|TRBJ2-7|TRBV19
CASSNIDRDGYEQYF
>few|TRBJ2-1|TRBV4-2
CASSQEAGDYYNEQFF
>NA|TRBJ1-1|TRBV29-1
CSVLTGGPNTEAFF
>NA|TRBJ1-6|TRBV7-9
CASSSTGRGSPLHF
>NA|TRBJ2-2|TRBV24-1
CATSGTGLTGELFF
>few|TRBJ1-3|TRBV9
CASSVGSDSSIGNTIYF